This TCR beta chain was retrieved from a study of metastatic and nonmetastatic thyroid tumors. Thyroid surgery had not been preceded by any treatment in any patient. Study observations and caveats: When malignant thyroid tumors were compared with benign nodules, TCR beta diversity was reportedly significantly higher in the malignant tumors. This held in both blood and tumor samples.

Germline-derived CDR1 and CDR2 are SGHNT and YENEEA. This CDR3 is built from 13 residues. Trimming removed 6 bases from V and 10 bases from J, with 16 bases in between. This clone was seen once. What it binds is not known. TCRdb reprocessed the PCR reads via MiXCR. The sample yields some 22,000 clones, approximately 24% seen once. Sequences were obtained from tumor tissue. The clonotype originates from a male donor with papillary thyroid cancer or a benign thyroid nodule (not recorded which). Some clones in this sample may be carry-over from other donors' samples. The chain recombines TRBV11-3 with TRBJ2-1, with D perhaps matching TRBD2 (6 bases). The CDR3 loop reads CASRFDSGREQFF. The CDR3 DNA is TGTGCCAGCAGATTCGATAGCGGTCGAGAGCAGTTCTTC.